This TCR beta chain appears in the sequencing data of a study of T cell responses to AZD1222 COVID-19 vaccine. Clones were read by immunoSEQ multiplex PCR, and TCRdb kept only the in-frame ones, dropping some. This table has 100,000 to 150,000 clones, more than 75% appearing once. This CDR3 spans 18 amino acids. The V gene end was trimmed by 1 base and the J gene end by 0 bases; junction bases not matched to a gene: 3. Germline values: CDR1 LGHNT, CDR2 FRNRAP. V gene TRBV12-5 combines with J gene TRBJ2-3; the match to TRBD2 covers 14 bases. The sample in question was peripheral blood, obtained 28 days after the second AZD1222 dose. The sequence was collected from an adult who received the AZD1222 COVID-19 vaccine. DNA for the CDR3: TGTGCTAGTGGTTTGGCTCGGACTAGCGGGAGGAGCACAGATACGCAGTATTTT. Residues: CASGLARTSGRSTDTQYF.